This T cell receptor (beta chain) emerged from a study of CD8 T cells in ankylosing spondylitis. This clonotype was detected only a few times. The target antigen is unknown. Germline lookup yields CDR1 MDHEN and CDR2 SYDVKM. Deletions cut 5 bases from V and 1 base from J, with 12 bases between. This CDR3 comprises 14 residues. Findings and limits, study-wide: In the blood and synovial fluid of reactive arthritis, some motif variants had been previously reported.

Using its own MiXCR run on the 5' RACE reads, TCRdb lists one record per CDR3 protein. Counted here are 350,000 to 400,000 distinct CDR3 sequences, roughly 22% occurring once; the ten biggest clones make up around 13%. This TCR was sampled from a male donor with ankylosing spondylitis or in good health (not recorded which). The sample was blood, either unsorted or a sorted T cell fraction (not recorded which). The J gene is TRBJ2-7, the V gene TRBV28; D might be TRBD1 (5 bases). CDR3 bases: TGTGCCAGCAGTGGGCAGGGATGGTCCTACGAGCAGTACTTC. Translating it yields CASSGQGWSYEQYF.